A single sample is the source of the 6 T cell receptor beta chains below, sequenced in a study of T cells in Graves' hyperthyroidism and ophthalmopathy (dated by TCRdb to the late 2010s). The library was made by multiplex PCR. The listed sequencing device is Illumina HiSeq 2000. Amplification of TCR beta CDR3 regions was carried out from RNA transcripts. For the first round of RT-PCR on the TCR CDR3, the HTBI primer set was used together with the Qiagen OneStep RT-PCR kit. TCRdb's own reprocessing of the public reads used fastp at Q25 and MiXCR and kept productive beta chains. Here each entry gathers all rows of one CDR3 protein and keeps the most common genes and DNA. In this sample the table shows roughly 580,000 distinct CDR3 sequences, approximately 15% of which occur a single time. Jointly, the top ten make up around 5.4% of the sample. The specimen sequenced was blood. The origin of the receptors is a woman under 40 with Graves' hyperthyroidism that later progressed to Graves' ophthalmopathy.

This clonotype was picked up many times. The rearrangement joins TRBV27 to TRBJ2-7; D gene uncertain. This CDR3 spans 15 amino acids. V was trimmed by 2 bases and J by 0 bases, leaving 11 bases between them. Germline CDR1 MNHEY, CDR2 SMNVEV (reference sequence). The CDR3 spells CASSLKGWASYEQYF. CDR3 nucleotide sequence: TGTGCCAGCAGTTTAAAGGGTTGGGCCTCCTACGAGCAGTACTTC.

The sample holds many counts of this clonotype. V and J are TRBV12-3 or TRBV12-4 and TRBJ1-2; 9 bases map to TRBD1. Germline trimming cut 5 bases from V and 5 bases from J; bases unmatched to any gene: 3. This CDR3 region has 13 residues. For the CDR3, the DNA is TGTGCCAGCAGTAACGACAGGGGGTATGGCTACACCTTC. This sequence encodes CASSNDRGYGYTF.

In this sample, this clonotype turned up a few times. The chain combines TRBV5-6 with TRBJ2-1; 15 bases line up with TRBD2. The germline CDR1 and CDR2 sequences are SGHDT and YYEEEE. There are 15 residues in the CDR3. V dropped 3 bases and J dropped 8; count of bases not matched to a gene: 3. Here the CDR3 reads CASSWGLAGGDEQFF. The CDR3 nucleotides read TGTGCCAGCAGCTGGGGACTAGCGGGAGGCGATGAGCAGTTCTTC. Drawing the rest from reference TRBV5-6 and TRBJ2-1, the complete variable domain is DAGVTQSPTHLIKTRGQQVTLRCSPKSGHDTVSWYQQALGQGPQFIFQYYEEEERQRGNFPDRFSGHQFPNYSSELNVNALLLGDSALYLCASSWGLAGGDEQFFGPGTRLTVL.

V gene TRBV19 combines with J gene TRBJ2-1, with 8 bases lining up with TRBD1. Germline assignment: CDR1 LNHDA and CDR2 SQIVND (reference sequence). The CDR3 length is 15 residues. With V trimmed by 6 bases and J by 7 bases, 11 bases remained unmatched. The CDR3 DNA reads as TGTGCCAGTAGCCCAGACAGGGGAAGAGGGAATGAGCAGTTCTTC. Its protein is CASSPDRGRGNEQFF.

This clonotype was seen repeatedly, ten times or more. The rearrangement joins TRBV7-2 to TRBJ1-4; TRBD1 aligns across 7 bases. Germline V gene sequence: CDR1 SGHTA, CDR2 FQGNSA. The CDR3 extends over 14 amino acids. Germline trimming cut 4 bases from V and 7 bases from J; bases unmatched to any gene: 6. In nucleotides, the CDR3 is TGTGCCAGCAGCTCATCGACAGGGATTGAAAAACTGTTTTTT. Translated: CASSSSTGIEKLFF. Drawing the rest from reference TRBV7-2 and TRBJ1-4, the complete variable domain is GAGVSQSPSNKVTEKGKDVELRCDPISGHTALYWYRQSLGQGLEFLIYFQGNSAPDKSGLPSDRFSAERTGGSVSTLTIQRTQQEDSAVYLCASSSSTGIEKLFFGSGTQLSVL.

V usage is TRBV20-1 and J usage is TRBJ2-1; 9 nucleotides line up with TRBD1. The CDR3 has 13 residues. V was pared by 6 bases and J by 1 base, with 1 base of the junction left unmatched. The germline CDR1 and CDR2 sequences are DFQATT and SNEGSKA (reference sequence). The CDR3: CSAGQGSYNEQFF. CDR3 coding DNA: TGCAGTGCGGGACAGGGTTCCTACAATGAGCAGTTCTTC.